Below are 8 T cell receptor beta chains sequenced from a single sample in a study of blood T cells in healthy people across ages. Through a sample-barcoded 5' primer and a J-beta primer mix, a second PCR was run for about 6 to 11 cycles. TCRdb re-called the 5' RACE reads through MiXCR, storing one row per CDR3 protein. The repertoire has over a million distinct CDR3 sequences, 40% to 45% of them found once; the top ten carry approximately 4%. What was sequenced was blood. The receptors stem from a woman between 18 and 29 years old in good health.

The V call is TRBV4-1, the J call TRBJ1-4; perhaps TRBD1 as D (5 bases). Trimming removed 1 base at V and 5 bases at J, with 17 bases between. This CDR3 spans 17 amino acids. Germline CDR1 MGHRA, CDR2 YSYEKL. CDR3 nucleotides: TGCGCCAGCAGCCAAGTGTCGGGGCGGGGGGTAAATGAAAAACTGTTTTTT. Residues: CASSQVSGRGVNEKLFF.

The chain couples TRBV14 to TRBJ2-1; 8 positions match TRBD2. V lost 3 bases, J lost 7 bases, and 14 bases stayed unmatched. The CDR3 is made up of 17 amino acids. Germline CDR1 and CDR2: SGHDN and FVKESK. CDR3 nucleotide sequence: TGTGCCAGCAGCCACAAGGGTAGCGGGGCCTCAAGGAATGAGCAGTTCTTC. This translates into CASSHKGSGASRNEQFF.

The gene calls are TRBV4-2 and TRBJ2-1; 9 nucleotides align to TRBD2. J was trimmed by 0 bases and V by 2 bases; bases with no gene match: 11. This CDR3 has 19 amino acids. Germline lookup yields CDR1 LGHNA and CDR2 YNFKEQ. The CDR3 reads CASSQLAGLFSSSYNEQFF. DNA of the CDR3: TGTGCCAGCAGCCAACTAGCGGGGTTATTTTCGAGCTCCTACAATGAGCAGTTCTTC.

As concerns this clonotype: This may come from a read error, since a much larger clone is one base off. The rearrangement joins TRBV4-2 to TRBJ2-3; tentative D call: TRBD2 (5 bases). Germline CDR1 is LGHNA and CDR2 is YNFKEQ. Trimming shortened V by 1 base and J by 4 bases, and 6 bases separated the two germline ends. The CDR3 contains 13 residues. DNA for the CDR3: TGTGCCAGCAGCCAAGGCGGGCCAGATACGCAGTATTTT. Translated, it gives CASSQGGPDTQYF.

The gene calls are TRBV10-3 and TRBJ2-1; D perhaps matches TRBD2 (5 bases). Deletions cut 2 bases from V and 3 bases from J, with 11 bases between. This CDR3 contains 15 residues. The germline CDR1 and CDR2 sequences are ENHRY and SYGVKD. CDR3 sequence reads: CAISEGAENYNEQFF. As DNA, the CDR3 is TGTGCCATCAGTGAGGGAGCGGAAAACTACAATGAGCAGTTCTTC.

The V and J genes are TRBV4-3 and TRBJ2-3; 8 bases agree with TRBD2. The CDR3 is 16 amino acids. Looked up from germline, CDR1 is LGHNA and CDR2 is YSLEER. V lost 0 bases to trimming and J lost 2 bases; unmatched junction nucleotides: 4. This CDR3 is CASSQEKRGHTDTQYF. As DNA, the CDR3 is TGCGCCAGCAGCCAAGAAAAGCGGGGGCACACAGATACGCAGTATTTT.

This clonotype has at least ten counts. This chain connects TRBV4-1 to TRBJ2-2; tentatively, D is TRBD2 (6 bases). There are 17 residues in the CDR3. CDR1 and CDR2 (germline): MGHRA, YSYEKL. Between the trimmed V and J ends, which lost 0 bases and 5 bases, there was a span of 16 bases. The CDR3 sequence: CASSQEWGVVGTGELFF. CDR3 DNA: TGCGCCAGCAGCCAAGAATGGGGGGTAGTTGGAACCGGGGAGCTGTTTTTT.

This chain uses TRBV9 with TRBJ1-2; TRBD1 matches 9 bases. J was trimmed by 5 bases and V by 5 bases; bases with no gene match: 7. Germline V lookup: CDR1 SGDLS, CDR2 YYNGEE. The CDR3 sequence is 14 residues long. This CDR3 is CASSEGTGRYGYTF. CDR3 DNA sequence: TGTGCCAGCAGTGAGGGGACAGGGAGGTATGGCTACACCTTC.